This T cell receptor beta chain emerged from a study of OX40 agonist ivuxolimab in advanced cancers. For the study at large: Melanoma, hepatocellular carcinoma, head and neck or renal cell cancer occurred in dose-escalation patients.

V lost 3 bases and J lost 1, with 10 bases in between. The CDR3 totals 14 residues. Germline CDR1 LNHDA, CDR2 SQIVND (reference sequence). Worth noting for this clone: Its antigen is as yet unknown.

Autoimmune disease history or systemic immunosuppression disqualified patients. Blood draws occurred at baseline, cycle 4 day 1, and cycle 7 day 1. Some clones are missing from TCRdb's copy, which holds only in-frame ones; the method was immunoSEQ multiplex PCR. The sample shows 55,000 to 60,000 clones, roughly 84% of them seen only once. Overall study results and limits: The authors did not determine the antigen specificity of the expanded peripheral T cells.

This sequence originates from an adult with an advanced solid tumor such as melanoma, head and neck, liver or kidney cancer. The V call is TRBV19, the J call TRBJ2-7; D is perhaps TRBD2 (5 bases). The starting material was CD4+ or CD8+ T cells sorted from blood, obtained in a trial of the OX40 agonist ivuxolimab. CDR3 nucleotide sequence: TGTGCCAGTAGTATCGGGAAGTTTTCCTACGAGCAGTACTTC. As protein: CASSIGKFSYEQYF.